The rows below give T cell receptor beta chains drawn from one sample of a study of T cells in localized non-small cell lung cancer. This table comes from immunoSEQ multiplex PCR, and its TCRdb copy is limited to in-frame clones, with some not included. Here the sample spans tens of thousands of clones, around 92% being singletons. Sample: peripheral blood mononuclear cells, taken before any cancer treatment. These receptors all come from a woman aged 40-69 years with stage III lung adenocarcinoma. Each CDR3 is given with its conserved first and last residue. The order of the fields is CDR3 protein, V gene, CDR3 length, J gene.

CAKNQPQHF | TRBV10-2 | 9 | TRBJ1-5
CASKYTGRYEQYF | TRBV28 | 13 | TRBJ2-7
CAWSAGLDYEQYF | TRBV30 | 13 | TRBJ2-7
CASPRQYEQYF | TRBV19 | 11 | TRBJ2-7
CASSQDRGPNYGYTF | TRBV5-1 | 15 | TRBJ1-2
CASSSRGNTIYF | TRBV19 | 12 | TRBJ1-3
CASSPGLAGGTQYF | TRBV5-1 | 14 | TRBJ2-5
CASSNAGNTIYF | TRBV6-5 | 12 | TRBJ1-3
CASGSRDRPYEQYF | TRBV10-1 | 14 | TRBJ2-7
CASSLSYNEQFF | TRBV28 | 12 | TRBJ2-1
CASSTQGETQYF | TRBV7-9 | 12 | TRBJ2-5
CASDTGNTKGEETQYF | TRBV5-1 | 16 | TRBJ2-5
CASSLGGQGAFF | TRBV5-6 | 12 | TRBJ1-1
CASSPTSGEDEKLFF | TRBV7-7 | 15 | TRBJ1-4
CASSLSYEQYF | TRBV10-2 | 11 | TRBJ2-7
CASSLGRGRGYEQYF | TRBV5-6 | 15 | .
CASKGMGGERRDGYTF | TRBV2 | 16 | TRBJ1-2
CASSLAGTTEAFF | TRBV27 | 13 | TRBJ1-1
CASSLMGLAGDNEQFF | TRBV5-1 | 16 | TRBJ2-1
CASRTGAGANVLTF | TRBV6-5 | 14 | TRBJ2-6
CASSSGGGEYF | TRBV7-9 | 11 | TRBJ2-7
CASSQGGADEKLFF | TRBV4-1 | 14 | TRBJ1-4
CASSDSWNTEAFF | TRBV4-1 | 13 | TRBJ1-1
CAISAGTGQETQYF | TRBV10-3 | 14 | TRBJ2-5
CAISERGPTNEKLFF | TRBV10-3 | 15 | TRBJ1-4
CASSYGQGRGYTF | TRBV6-5 | 13 | TRBJ1-2
CASSLGGRTEAFF | TRBV5-4 | 13 | TRBJ1-1
CASSPGTNSNQPQHF | TRBV18 | 15 | TRBJ1-5
CASSGTGAGNTEAFF | TRBV28 | 15 | TRBJ1-1
CASSYPGGLNTEAFF | TRBV6-6 | 15 | TRBJ1-1
CAISLLAGAANEQFF | TRBV10-3 | 15 | TRBJ2-1
CASSLNSYNSPLHF | TRBV7-9 | 14 | TRBJ1-6
CASSVGGNTEAFF | TRBV5-6 | 13 | TRBJ1-1
CASSLRQASYNSPLHF | TRBV27 | 16 | TRBJ1-6
CSLSGVETQYF | TRBV29-1 | 11 | TRBJ2-5
CASSTSGGPYEQYF | TRBV6-6 | 14 | TRBJ2-7
CAISESRSETGELFF | TRBV10-3 | 15 | TRBJ2-2
CASSASGVSTDTQYF | TRBV9 | 15 | TRBJ2-3
CATSRDGDPDNSPLHF | TRBV15 | 16 | TRBJ1-6
CATSRAGQGDNYGYTF | TRBV15 | 16 | TRBJ1-2
CASSLGILATDTQYF | TRBV5-1 | 15 | TRBJ2-3
CASSFQGLAGVETQYF | TRBV7-2 | 16 | TRBJ2-5
CASRLAGGYNEQFF | TRBV28 | 14 | TRBJ2-1
CASSVGASGGPSSYEQYF | TRBV9 | 18 | TRBJ2-7
CASSSAGTGERGYTF | TRBV27 | 15 | TRBJ1-2
CASSRDFGQDEKLFF | TRBV28 | 15 | TRBJ1-4
CASSPGQSTDTQYF | TRBV9 | 14 | TRBJ2-3
CASSLERGRHQPQHF | TRBV7-8 | 15 | TRBJ1-5
CATSRGGGGRYEQYF | TRBV15 | 15 | TRBJ2-7
CASSLGPPPNYGYTF | TRBV5-6 | 15 | TRBJ1-2
CASSLSTEEMGACTDTQYF | TRBV11-2 | 19 | TRBJ2-3
CASSQDGRAGSSYEQYF | TRBV4-3 | 17 | TRBJ2-7
CASSATGANEKLFF | TRBV5-1 | 14 | TRBJ1-4
CASSPGQGNQPQHF | TRBV4-1 | 14 | TRBJ1-5
CASSLGGTQFADTQYF | TRBV5-8 | 16 | TRBJ2-3